Sequencing of this T cell receptor (beta chain) was carried out in a study of blood T cells in healthy people across ages. For the second PCR, which ran for roughly 7 to 11 cycles, a sample-barcoded 5' primer and a J-beta primer mix were used. TCRdb redid the calling of the 5' RACE reads with MiXCR, one entry per CDR3 protein. The table lists approximately 800,000 distinct CDR3 sequences, 20% to 30% of them singletons. V was clipped by 0 bases and J by 0 bases, with 15 bases between them. CDR1 and CDR2 (germline): SGDLS, YYNGEE. The CDR3 is made up of 17 amino acids. These data are also associated with another study on T cells of mothers and their children. In that study: A few healthy Caucasian mothers, along with their six children, were the donors.

The sample comprised blood. This TCR came from a boy between 5 and 17 years old in good health. The chain recombines TRBV9 with TRBJ1-2, with a weak D call TRBD1 (6 bases). This chain's CDR3 is CASSVAPDRFSNYGYTF. CDR3 nucleotides: TGTGCCAGCAGCGTAGCCCCAGACAGGTTCTCTAACTATGGCTACACCTTC.